This TCR beta chain was profiled in a study of cytotoxic CD8 clonotypes in ibrutinib-treated CLL. Looking at the study overall: Of the patients, around 12 were relapsed/refractory, under 16 treatment-naive and under 18 IGHV unmutated.

Concerning this clone itself: Its antigen is not identified.

Generated by immunoSEQ multiplex PCR, the TCRdb table keeps only in-frame clones and is missing some. The sample gives some 47,000 clones, 57% of which show up once; around 30% is in the top ten. The V and J ends lost 4 bases and 5 bases, in that order; junction bases with no gene match: 5. CDR1 is MNHNS, CDR2 SASEGT, per germline. This CDR3 region has 14 residues. Findings and limits, study-wide: Shared public clonotypes were rare, and on treatment they either got smaller or stayed the same.

The starting material was PBMCs, obtained after 24 months of ibrutinib treatment. This rearrangement joins TRBV6-1 to TRBJ1-2; 9 nucleotides agree with TRBD1. The TCR sequence derives from a human donor with chronic lymphocytic leukemia. Here the CDR3 DNA reads TGTGCCAGCAGTGCGGGACAGGGCGGTTATGGCTACACCTTC. This sequence encodes CASSAGQGGYGYTF.